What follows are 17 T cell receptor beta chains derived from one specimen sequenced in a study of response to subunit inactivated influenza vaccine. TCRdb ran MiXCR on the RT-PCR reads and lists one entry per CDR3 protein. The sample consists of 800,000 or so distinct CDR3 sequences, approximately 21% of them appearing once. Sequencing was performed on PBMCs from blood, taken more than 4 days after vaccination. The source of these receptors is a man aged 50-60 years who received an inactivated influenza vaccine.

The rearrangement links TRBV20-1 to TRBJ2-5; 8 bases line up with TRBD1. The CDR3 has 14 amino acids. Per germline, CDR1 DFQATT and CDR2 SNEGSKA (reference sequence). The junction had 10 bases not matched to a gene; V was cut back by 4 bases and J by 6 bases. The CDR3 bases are TGCAGTGCTAATACAGGGGGGAGACTACAGACCCAGTACTTC. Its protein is CSANTGGRLQTQYF.

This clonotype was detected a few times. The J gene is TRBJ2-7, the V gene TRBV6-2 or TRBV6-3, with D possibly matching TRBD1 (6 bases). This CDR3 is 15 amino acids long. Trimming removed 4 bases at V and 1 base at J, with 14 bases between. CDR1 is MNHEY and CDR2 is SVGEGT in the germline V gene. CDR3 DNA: TGTGCCAGCAGTTCGCCCCGGGACACTTCCTACGAGCAGTACTTC. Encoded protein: CASSSPRDTSYEQYF.

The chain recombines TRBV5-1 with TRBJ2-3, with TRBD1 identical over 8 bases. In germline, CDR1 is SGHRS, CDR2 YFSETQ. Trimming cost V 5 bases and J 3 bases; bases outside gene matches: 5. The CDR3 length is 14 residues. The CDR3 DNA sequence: TGCGCCAGCAGGAGACAGGGGAAAACAGATACGCAGTATTTT. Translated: CASRRQGKTDTQYF.

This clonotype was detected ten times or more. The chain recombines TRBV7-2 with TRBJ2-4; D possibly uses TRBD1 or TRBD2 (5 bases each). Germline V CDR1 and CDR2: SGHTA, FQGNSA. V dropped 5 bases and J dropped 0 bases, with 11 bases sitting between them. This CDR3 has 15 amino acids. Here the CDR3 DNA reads TGTGCCAGCAGCCCAGGGACGGTAGCCAAAAACATTCAGTACTTC. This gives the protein CASSPGTVAKNIQYF.

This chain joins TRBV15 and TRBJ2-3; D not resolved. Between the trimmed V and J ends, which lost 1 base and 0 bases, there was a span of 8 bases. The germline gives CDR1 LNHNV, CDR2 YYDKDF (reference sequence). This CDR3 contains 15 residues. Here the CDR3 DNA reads TGTGCCACCAGCAGAGCTGCGCCTAGCACAGATACGCAGTATTTT. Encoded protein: CATSRAAPSTDTQYF.

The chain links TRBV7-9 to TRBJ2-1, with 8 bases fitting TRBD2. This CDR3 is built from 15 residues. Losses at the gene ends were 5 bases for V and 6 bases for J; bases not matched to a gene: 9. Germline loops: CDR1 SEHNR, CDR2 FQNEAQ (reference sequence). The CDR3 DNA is TGTGCCAGCAGCCCCACCGGGACTAGTGCCAATGAGCAGTTCTTC. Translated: CASSPTGTSANEQFF.

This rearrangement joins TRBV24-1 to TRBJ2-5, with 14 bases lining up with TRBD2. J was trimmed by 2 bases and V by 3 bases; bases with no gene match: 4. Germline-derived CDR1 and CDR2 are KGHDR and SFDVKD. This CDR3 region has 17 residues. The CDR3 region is CATSDPWTSGGQETQYF. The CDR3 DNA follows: TGTGCCACCAGTGATCCCTGGACTAGCGGGGGGCAAGAGACCCAGTACTTC.

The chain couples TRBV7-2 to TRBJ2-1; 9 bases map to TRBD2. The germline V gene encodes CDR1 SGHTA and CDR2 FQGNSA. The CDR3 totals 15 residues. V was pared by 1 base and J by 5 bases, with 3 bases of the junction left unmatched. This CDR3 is CASSLEGLAHNEQFF. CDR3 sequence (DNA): TGTGCCAGCAGCTTAGAGGGACTAGCCCACAATGAGCAGTTCTTC.

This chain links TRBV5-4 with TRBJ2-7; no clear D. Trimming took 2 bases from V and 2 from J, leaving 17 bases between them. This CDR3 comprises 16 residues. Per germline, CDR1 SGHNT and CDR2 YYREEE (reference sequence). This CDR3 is CASSLGRTQRTYEQYF. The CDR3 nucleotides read TGTGCCAGCAGCTTAGGCAGGACCCAGCGAACCTACGAGCAGTACTTC.

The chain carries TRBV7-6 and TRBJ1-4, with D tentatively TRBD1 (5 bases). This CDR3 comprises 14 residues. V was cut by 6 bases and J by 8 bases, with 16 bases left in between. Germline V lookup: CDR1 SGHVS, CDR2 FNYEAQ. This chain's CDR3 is CASRLGPQGEKLFF. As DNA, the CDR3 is TGTGCCAGCAGGTTGGGACCCCAAGGGGAAAAACTGTTTTTT.

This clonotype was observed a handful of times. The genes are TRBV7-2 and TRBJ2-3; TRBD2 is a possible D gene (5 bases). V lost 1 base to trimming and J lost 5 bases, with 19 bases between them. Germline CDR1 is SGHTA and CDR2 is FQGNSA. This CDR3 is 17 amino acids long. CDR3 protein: CASSLGSGVELKDTQYF. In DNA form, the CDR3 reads TGTGCCAGCAGCTTAGGGTCCGGGGTGGAGCTAAAAGATACGCAGTATTTT.

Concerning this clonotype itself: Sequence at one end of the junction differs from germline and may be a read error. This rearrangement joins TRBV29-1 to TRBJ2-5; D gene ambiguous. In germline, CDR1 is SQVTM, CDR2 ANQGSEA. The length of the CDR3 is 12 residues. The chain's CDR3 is CSVGGPAETQNF. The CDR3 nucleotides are TGCAGCGTTGGAGGCCCCGCGGAGACCCAGAACTTC.

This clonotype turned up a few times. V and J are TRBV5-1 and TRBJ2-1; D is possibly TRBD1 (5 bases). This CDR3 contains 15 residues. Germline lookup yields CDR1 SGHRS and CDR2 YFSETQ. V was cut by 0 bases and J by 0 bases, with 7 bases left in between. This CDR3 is CASSLDTGSYNEQFF. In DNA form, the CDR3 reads TGCGCCAGCAGCTTGGATACAGGCTCCTACAATGAGCAGTTCTTC.

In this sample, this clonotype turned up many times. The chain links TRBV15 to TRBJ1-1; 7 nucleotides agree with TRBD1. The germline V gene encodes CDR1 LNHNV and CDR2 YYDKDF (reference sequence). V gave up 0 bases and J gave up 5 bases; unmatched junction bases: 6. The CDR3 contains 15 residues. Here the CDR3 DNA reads TGTGCCACCAGCAGAGATATGACAGGGCGGACTGAAGCTTTCTTT. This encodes CATSRDMTGRTEAFF.

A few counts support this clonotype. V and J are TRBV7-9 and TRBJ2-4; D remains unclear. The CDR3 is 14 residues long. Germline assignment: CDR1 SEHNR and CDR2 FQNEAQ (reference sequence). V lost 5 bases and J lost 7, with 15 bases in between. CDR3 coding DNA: TGTGCCAGCAGCCCACCAGAGAAAGTGAACATTCAGTACTTC. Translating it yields CASSPPEKVNIQYF.

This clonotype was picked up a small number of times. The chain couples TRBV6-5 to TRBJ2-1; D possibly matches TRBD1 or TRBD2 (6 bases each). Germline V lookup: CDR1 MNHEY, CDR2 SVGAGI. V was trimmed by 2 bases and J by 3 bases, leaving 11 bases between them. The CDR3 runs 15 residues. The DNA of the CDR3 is TGTGCCAGCAGTTACCTAGGGGGGTACTACAATGAGCAGTTCTTC. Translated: CASSYLGGYYNEQFF.

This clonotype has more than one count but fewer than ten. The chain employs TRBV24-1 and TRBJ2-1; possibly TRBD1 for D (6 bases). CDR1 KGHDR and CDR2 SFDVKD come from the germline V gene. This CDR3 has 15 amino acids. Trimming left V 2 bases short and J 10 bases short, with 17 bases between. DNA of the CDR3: TGTGCCACCAGTGATTACCGGGACAACCGAGGGGAGCAGTTCTTC. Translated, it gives CATSDYRDNRGEQFF.